The present TCR beta chain was sequenced within a study of blood T cell repertoires in COVID-19. For the study at large: Spain, Italy and the United States supplied samples that represented acute and convalescent COVID-19. PBMCs, B-cell-depleted T cells, or T cells provided the cDNA or gDNA that made up the material.

Within 2 weeks of study entry, exposed participants had contacted a PCR-confirmed or clinician-diagnosed COVID-19 case. Data came from immunoSEQ multiplex PCR; TCRdb stores just in-frame clones and leaves some out. The repertoire holds some 300,000 clones, with about 90% as singletons. CDR3 length equals 13 residues. Between the trimmed V and J ends, which lost 2 bases and 6 bases, there was a span of 11 bases. The material sequenced was PBMCs or T cells enriched from blood (not recorded which). The chain is built from TRBV12-3 or TRBV12-4 and TRBJ2-7, with D possibly being TRBD1 (5 bases). The source is a woman aged 50 to 60 who had been exposed to COVID-19. The CDR3 sequence: CASSLIRRAEQYF. The CDR3 DNA sequence: TGTGCCAGCAGTTTAATCCGCAGGGCCGAGCAGTACTTC.